The 23 T cell receptor beta chains reported below all come from one sample, sequenced in a study of cytomegalovirus exposure and HLA in healthy donors. The PCR ran on 60 Vbeta and 13 Jbeta primers. Assay: immunoSEQ multiplex PCR; the TCRdb copy retains only in-frame clones and omits some. The sample consists of approximately 100,000 clones, roughly 76% of them appearing once. Source material: PBMCs. The receptors come from a man aged 40-55 years in good health and CMV-seronegative.

The chain carries TRBV29-1 and TRBJ2-5; no clear D gene. CDR1 SQVTM and CDR2 ANQGSEA come from the germline V gene. There are 13 residues in the CDR3. Deletions cut 4 bases from V and 1 base from J, with 10 bases between. In DNA form, the CDR3 reads TGCAGCGTTGTGGGCGACGTCCAAGAGACCCAGTACTTC. It is translated as CSVVGDVQETQYF.

The rearrangement joins TRBV6-5 to TRBJ2-7, with a possible D match to TRBD2 (7 bases). Trimming cost V 6 bases and J 7 bases, with 19 bases left between them. The CDR3 is 14 amino acids. Germline lookup yields CDR1 MNHEY and CDR2 SVGAGI. CDR3 loop: CASRKRRGAGEQYF. In DNA, the CDR3 is TGTGCCAGCAGAAAGCGTCGGGGGGCGGGGGAGCAGTACTTC.

The V gene is TRBV6-1, the J gene TRBJ1-5; D unresolved. The CDR3 totals 14 residues. The V end was cut by 4 bases, the J end by 7 bases, with 14 bases between. Germline V lookup: CDR1 MNHNS, CDR2 SASEGT. CDR3 nucleotide sequence: TGTGCCAGCAGTGCCCGTTGGTTAGAGCAGCCCCAGCATTTT. Its translation is CASSARWLEQPQHF.

This clone was counted only a few times. The chain joins TRBV5-6 to TRBJ1-1; possible D gene TRBD1, 6 bases. The CDR3 runs to 18 residues. Germline CDR1 is SGHDT and CDR2 is YYEEEE. Trimming stripped 4 bases from V and 1 base from J, with 23 bases between. The CDR3 bases are TGTGCCAGCAGCCCTACAACAGTGTGGGGGCGGAAGAACACTGAAGCTTTCTTT. It codes for CASSPTTVWGRKNTEAFF. The full variable domain, rest sourced from reference TRBV5-6 and TRBJ1-1, is DAGVTQSPTHLIKTRGQQVTLRCSPKSGHDTVSWYQQALGQGPQFIFQYYEEEERQRGNFPDRFSGHQFPNYSSELNVNALLLGDSALYLCASSPTTVWGRKNTEAFFGQGTRLTVV.

Only a few counts were recorded for this clone. The rearrangement links TRBV5-6 to TRBJ1-2; possibly TRBD1 for D (5 bases). This CDR3 contains 15 residues. V lost 3 bases and J lost 2, with 14 bases in between. The V gene's germline CDR1 is SGHDT and CDR2 YYEEEE. The DNA of the CDR3 is TGTGCCAGCAGCTACCCTCGGGGGACCAACTATGGCTACACCTTC. Amino acid sequence: CASSYPRGTNYGYTF.

This sequence joins TRBV11-2 and TRBJ2-5, with 8 bases matching TRBD2. The J call may be in error: the DNA end matches TRBJ2-7 better. The CDR3 has 13 amino acids. Looked up from germline, CDR1 is SGHAT and CDR2 is FQNNGV. The CDR3 spells CASRTSGSYEQYF. As DNA, the CDR3 is TGTGCCAGCAGAACTAGCGGCTCCTACGAGCAGTACTTC.

The rearrangement links TRBV2 to TRBJ2-7; D is unclear. The CDR3 consists of 13 residues. Trimming pared 7 bases from V and 0 bases from J, leaving 10 bases between. Germline V gene lookup returns CDR1 SNHLY and CDR2 FYNNEI. CDR3 loop: CASTGYTSYEQYV. In DNA, the CDR3 is TGTGCCAGCACAGGCTATACCTCCTACGAGCAGTACGTC.

This clone was recorded a few times. V gene TRBV5-1 combines with J gene TRBJ1-5; TRBD1 agrees at 7 bases. The CDR3 extends over 15 amino acids. CDR1 is SGHRS and CDR2 is YFSETQ in the germline V gene. The J segment lost 4 bases and the V segment lost 1 base, leaving 5 bases of the junction unmatched. In DNA, the CDR3 is TGCGCCAGCAGCTTGTCTGAGGGACAGAATCAGCCCCAGCATTTT. It specifies CASSLSEGQNQPQHF.

This clone has just one count. The chain recombines TRBV6-5 with TRBJ2-2, with D possibly TRBD2 on 5 matching bases. V was pared by 0 bases and J by 1 base, with 9 bases between. This CDR3 is 16 amino acids long. The germline V gene encodes CDR1 MNHEY and CDR2 SVGAGI. The CDR3 is CASSYSWRQNTGELFF. DNA of the CDR3: TGTGCCAGCAGTTACTCATGGAGGCAGAACACCGGGGAGCTGTTTTTT.

DNA for the CDR3: TGTGCCAGCAGCTTGGCCGGGGGACTTACCACAGATACGCAGTATTTT. It specifies CASSLAGGLTTDTQYF. The rearrangement joins TRBV5-5 to TRBJ2-3, with a tentative D call TRBD2 (6 bases). V lost 0 bases to trimming and J lost 2 bases, with 13 bases between them. Germline V gene sequence: CDR1 SGHKS, CDR2 YYEKEE (reference sequence). CDR3 length equals 16 residues.

This rearrangement joins TRBV19 to TRBJ2-2, with D uncertain. Per the germline V gene, CDR1 is LNHDA and CDR2 is SQIVND (reference sequence). CDR3 length: 16 residues. The ends were cut back, 1 base at V and 1 base at J, with 10 bases in the middle. CDR3 DNA sequence: TGTGCCAGTAGTATAGGGGCCCCGAAGAACACCGGGGAGCTGTTTTTT. It codes for CASSIGAPKNTGELFF. Filled out from reference TRBV19 and TRBJ2-2, the complete variable domain reads DGGITQSPKYLFRKEGQNVTLSCEQNLNHDAMYWYRQDPGQGLRLIYYSQIVNDFQKGDIAEGYSVSREKKESFPLTVTSAQKNPTAFYLCASSIGAPKNTGELFFGEGSRLTVL.

The chain links TRBV27 to TRBJ2-1; 7 bases are a match to TRBD1. The length of the CDR3 is 15 residues. Germline CDR1 MNHEY, CDR2 SMNVEV (reference sequence). With V trimmed by 6 bases and J by 4 bases, 9 bases remained unmatched. CDR3 bases: TGTGCCAGCAGACTCCGGGACAGTCTTTACAATGAGCAGTTCTTC. Residues: CASRLRDSLYNEQFF.

This chain uses TRBV9 with TRBJ1-2; D may be TRBD1 (5 bases). V was pared by 0 bases and J by 7 bases, with 10 bases between. CDR3 size: 13 residues. CDR1 and CDR2 (germline): SGDLS, YYNGEE. Here the CDR3 DNA reads TGTGCCAGCAGCGTAGGGGGGGGGTTTGGCTACACCTTC. It codes for CASSVGGGFGYTF.

As DNA, the CDR3 is TGTGCCAGCAACCAATTGGGGGGGCTGGGAGAGACCCAGTACTTC. Translation: CASNQLGGLGETQYF. This chain connects TRBV27 to TRBJ2-5; D might be TRBD2 (7 bases). Trimming removed 7 bases at V and 4 bases at J, with 19 bases between. CDR3 length equals 15 residues. Germline assignment: CDR1 MNHEY and CDR2 SMNVEV (reference sequence).

The rearrangement uses TRBV6-1 and TRBJ1-3; a possible D gene is TRBD1 (6 bases). CDR3 length equals 14 residues. Germline V gene sequence: CDR1 MNHNS, CDR2 SASEGT. Trimming cost V 5 bases and J 0 bases, with 8 bases left between them. The CDR3 DNA is TGTGCCAGCAGTTTACAGGGCTCTGGAAACACCATATATTTT. This translates into CASSLQGSGNTIYF.

The rearrangement joins TRBV6-5 to TRBJ1-2; weak D call: TRBD1 (5 bases). Trimming took off 8 bases at V and 10 bases at J, with 26 bases between the two ends. Germline values: CDR1 MNHEY, CDR2 SVGAGI. The CDR3 covers 15 residues. The CDR3 coding sequence is TGTGCCAGCTCCCTCATAGGGGAACTCGGCAGGATCTACACCTTC. This codes for CASSLIGELGRIYTF.

The chain is built from TRBV5-1 and TRBJ2-7, with 10 bases identical to TRBD2. Germline CDR1 is SGHRS and CDR2 is YFSETQ. This CDR3 is built from 15 residues. The ends lost 2 bases at V and 7 bases at J; junction bases unmatched: 9. The CDR3 spells CASSFLAGAPGEQYF. DNA of the CDR3: TGCGCCAGCAGCTTCCTAGCGGGGGCCCCGGGAGAGCAGTACTTC.

This chain links TRBV5-4 with TRBJ2-1, with a possible D match to TRBD2 (6 bases). The germline V gene encodes CDR1 SGHNT and CDR2 YYREEE (reference sequence). Between the trimmed V and J ends, which lost 1 base and 8 bases, there was a span of 16 bases. CDR3 length equals 15 residues. CDR3 sequence reads: CASSLSAGPWDEQFF. CDR3 coding DNA: TGTGCCAGCAGCTTGTCCGCGGGGCCGTGGGATGAGCAGTTCTTC.

This chain links TRBV2 with TRBJ2-1, with D perhaps matching TRBD1 (6 bases). Germline V gene sequence: CDR1 SNHLY, CDR2 FYNNEI. Trimming cost V 6 bases and J 9 bases, with 21 bases left between them. The CDR3 consists of 15 residues. CDR3: CASSVGQMGAGEQFF. The CDR3 coding sequence is TGTGCCAGCAGCGTAGGACAGATGGGCGCGGGTGAGCAGTTCTTC.

This chain joins TRBV30 and TRBJ1-5; possible D gene TRBD1, 5 bases. This CDR3 has 13 residues. Looked up from germline, CDR1 is GTSNPN and CDR2 is SVGIG (reference sequence). V was trimmed by 1 base and J by 5 bases, leaving 9 bases between them. In DNA form, the CDR3 reads TGTGCCTGGAGTGGGACAACAGATCAGCCCCAGCATTTT. Translated: CAWSGTTDQPQHF.

This chain uses TRBV11-2 with TRBJ1-5; D is ambiguous. The CDR3 extends over 13 amino acids. Trimming took off 1 base at V and 3 bases at J, with 4 bases between the two ends. The germline gives CDR1 SGHAT, CDR2 FQNNGV. In DNA, the CDR3 is TGTGCCAGCAGCTTAGGGCCCAATCAGCCCCAGCATTTT. Residues: CASSLGPNQPQHF.

V usage is TRBV7-8 and J usage is TRBJ1-2; a possible D gene is TRBD1 (6 bases). Germline-derived CDR1 and CDR2 are SGHVS and FQNEAQ. The V end was cut by 5 bases, the J end by 4 bases, with 26 bases between. There are 18 residues in the CDR3. The CDR3: CASSNRPGTRGRLYGYTF. As DNA, the CDR3 is TGTGCCAGCAGCAACCGACCGGGGACCAGGGGCCGCCTCTATGGCTACACCTTC.

The rearrangement links TRBV5-1 to TRBJ2-3; D is perhaps TRBD1 (6 bases). The CDR3 extends over 13 amino acids. V shed 4 bases and J shed 3 bases, with 9 bases lying between them. CDR1 and CDR2 (germline): SGHRS, YFSETQ. The CDR3 reads CASSPTGTDTQYF. CDR3 in DNA: TGCGCCAGCAGCCCTACAGGGACAGATACGCAGTATTTT.